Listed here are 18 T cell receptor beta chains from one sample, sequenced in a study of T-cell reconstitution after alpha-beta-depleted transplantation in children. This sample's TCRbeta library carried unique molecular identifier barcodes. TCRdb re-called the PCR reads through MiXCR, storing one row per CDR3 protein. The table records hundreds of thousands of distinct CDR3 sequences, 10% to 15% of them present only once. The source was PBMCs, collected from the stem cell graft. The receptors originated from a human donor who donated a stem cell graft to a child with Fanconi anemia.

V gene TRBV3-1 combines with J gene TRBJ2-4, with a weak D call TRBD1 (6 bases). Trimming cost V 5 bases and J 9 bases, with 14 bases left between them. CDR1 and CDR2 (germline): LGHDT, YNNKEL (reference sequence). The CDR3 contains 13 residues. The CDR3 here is CASSTQGLSIQYF. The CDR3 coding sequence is TGTGCCAGCAGCACACAGGGTCTGAGCATTCAGTACTTC. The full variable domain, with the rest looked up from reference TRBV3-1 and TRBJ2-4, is DTAVSQTPKYLVTQMGNDKSIKCEQNLGHDTMYWYKQDSKKFLKIMFSYNNKELIINETVPNRFSPKSPDKAHLNLHINSLELGDSAVYFCASSTQGLSIQYFGAGTRLSVL.

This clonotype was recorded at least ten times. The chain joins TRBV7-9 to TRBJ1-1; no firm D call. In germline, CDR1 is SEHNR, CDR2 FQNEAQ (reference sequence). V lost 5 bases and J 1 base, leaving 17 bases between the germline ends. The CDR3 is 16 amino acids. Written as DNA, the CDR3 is TGTGCCAGCAGCCTTCTAGCGGGGTTGGGGAACACTGAAGCTTTCTTT. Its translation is CASSLLAGLGNTEAFF.

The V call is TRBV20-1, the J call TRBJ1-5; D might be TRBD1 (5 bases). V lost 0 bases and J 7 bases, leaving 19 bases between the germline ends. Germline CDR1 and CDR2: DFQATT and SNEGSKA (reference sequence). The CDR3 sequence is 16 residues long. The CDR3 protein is CSAREPPVWEGQPQHF. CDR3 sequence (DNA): TGCAGTGCTAGAGAGCCACCTGTCTGGGAGGGGCAGCCCCAGCATTTT.

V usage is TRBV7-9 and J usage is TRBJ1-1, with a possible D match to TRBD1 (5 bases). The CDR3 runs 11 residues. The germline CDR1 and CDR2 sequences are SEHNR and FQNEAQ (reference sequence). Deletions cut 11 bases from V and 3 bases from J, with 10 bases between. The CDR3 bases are TGTGCCGGGGGTAGGGACACTGAAGCTTTCTTT. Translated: CAGGRDTEAFF.

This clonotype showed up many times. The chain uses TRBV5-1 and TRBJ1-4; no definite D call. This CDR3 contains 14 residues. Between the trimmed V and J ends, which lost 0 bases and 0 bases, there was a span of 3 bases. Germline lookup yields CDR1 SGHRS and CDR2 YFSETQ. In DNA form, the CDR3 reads TGCGCCAGCAGCTTGGATCCAACTAATGAAAAACTGTTTTTT. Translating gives CASSLDPTNEKLFF.

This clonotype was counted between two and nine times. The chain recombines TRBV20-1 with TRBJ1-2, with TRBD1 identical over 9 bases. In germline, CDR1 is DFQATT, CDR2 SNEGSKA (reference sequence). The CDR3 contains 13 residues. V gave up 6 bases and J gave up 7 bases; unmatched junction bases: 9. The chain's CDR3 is CSAITGTGTGYTF. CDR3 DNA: TGCAGTGCCATCACGGGGACAGGGACTGGCTACACCTTC.

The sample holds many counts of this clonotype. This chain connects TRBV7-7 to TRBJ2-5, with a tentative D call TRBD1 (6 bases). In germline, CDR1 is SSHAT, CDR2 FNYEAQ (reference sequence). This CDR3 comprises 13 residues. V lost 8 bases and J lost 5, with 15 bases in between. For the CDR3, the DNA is TGTGCCAGCCACTTACAGGGTTTGGAGACCCAGTACTTC. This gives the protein CASHLQGLETQYF. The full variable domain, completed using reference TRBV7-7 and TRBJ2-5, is GAGVSQSPRYKVTKRGQDVTLRCDPISSHATLYWYQQALGQGPEFLTYFNYEAQPDKSGLPSDRFSAERPEGSISTLTIQRTEQRDSAMYRCASHLQGLETQYFGPGTRLLVL.

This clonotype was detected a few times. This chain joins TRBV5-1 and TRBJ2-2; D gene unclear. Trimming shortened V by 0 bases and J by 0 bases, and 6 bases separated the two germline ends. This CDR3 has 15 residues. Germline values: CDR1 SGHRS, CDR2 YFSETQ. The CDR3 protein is CASSLEVPNTGELFF. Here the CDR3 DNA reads TGCGCCAGCAGCTTGGAGGTTCCGAACACCGGGGAGCTGTTTTTT.

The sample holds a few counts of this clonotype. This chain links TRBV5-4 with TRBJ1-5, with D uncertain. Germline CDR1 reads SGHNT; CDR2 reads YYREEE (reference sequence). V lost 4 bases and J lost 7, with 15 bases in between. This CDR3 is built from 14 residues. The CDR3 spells CASSPTPLGQPQHF. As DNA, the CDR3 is TGTGCCAGCAGCCCGACCCCCCTGGGGCAGCCCCAGCATTTT.

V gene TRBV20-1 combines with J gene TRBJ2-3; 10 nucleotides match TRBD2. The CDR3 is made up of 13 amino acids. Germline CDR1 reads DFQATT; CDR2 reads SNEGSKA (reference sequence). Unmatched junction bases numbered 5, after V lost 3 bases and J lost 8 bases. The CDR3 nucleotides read TGCAGTGCTAGTCCACTAGCGGGGCTTACGCAGTATTTT. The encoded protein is CSASPLAGLTQYF.

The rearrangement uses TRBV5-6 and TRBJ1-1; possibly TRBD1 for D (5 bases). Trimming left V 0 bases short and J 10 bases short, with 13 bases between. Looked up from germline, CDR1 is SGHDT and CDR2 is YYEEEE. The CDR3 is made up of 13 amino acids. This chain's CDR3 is CASSLAGPAVAFF. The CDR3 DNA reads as TGTGCCAGCAGCTTGGCGGGACCGGCGGTAGCTTTCTTT.

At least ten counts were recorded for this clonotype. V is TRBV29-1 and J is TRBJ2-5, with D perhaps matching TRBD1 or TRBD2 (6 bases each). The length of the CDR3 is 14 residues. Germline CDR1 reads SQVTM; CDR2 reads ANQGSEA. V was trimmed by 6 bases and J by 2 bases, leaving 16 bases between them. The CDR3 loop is CSVSSRGPQETQYF. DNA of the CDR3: TGCAGCGTGTCCAGCCGGGGGCCGCAAGAGACCCAGTACTTC.

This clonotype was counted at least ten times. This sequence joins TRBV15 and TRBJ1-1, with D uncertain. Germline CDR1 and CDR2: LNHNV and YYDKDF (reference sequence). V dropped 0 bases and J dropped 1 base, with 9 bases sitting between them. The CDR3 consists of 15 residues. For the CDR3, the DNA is TGTGCCACCAGCAGAGATCGGGCAGGGAACACTGAAGCTTTCTTT. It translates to CATSRDRAGNTEAFF.

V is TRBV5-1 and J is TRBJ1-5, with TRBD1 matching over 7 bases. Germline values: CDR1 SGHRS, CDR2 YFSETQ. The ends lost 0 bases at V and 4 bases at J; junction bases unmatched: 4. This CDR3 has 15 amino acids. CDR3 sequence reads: CASSLGQGDNQPQHF. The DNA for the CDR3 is TGCGCCAGCAGCTTGGGCCAGGGGGATAATCAGCCCCAGCATTTT.

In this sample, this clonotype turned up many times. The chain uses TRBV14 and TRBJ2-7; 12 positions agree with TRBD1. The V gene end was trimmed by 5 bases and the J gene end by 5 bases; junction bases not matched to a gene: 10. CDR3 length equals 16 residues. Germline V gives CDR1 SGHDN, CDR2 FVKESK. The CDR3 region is CASSTRRDRGPNEQYV. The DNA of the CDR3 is TGTGCCAGCAGCACCAGGAGGGACAGGGGGCCGAACGAGCAGTACGTC.

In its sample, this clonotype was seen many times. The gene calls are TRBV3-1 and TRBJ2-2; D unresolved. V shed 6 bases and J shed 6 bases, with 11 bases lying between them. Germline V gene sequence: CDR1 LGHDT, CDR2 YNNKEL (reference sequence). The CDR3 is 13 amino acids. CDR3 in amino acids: CASSPSGAGELFF. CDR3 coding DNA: TGTGCCAGCAGTCCTTCTGGCGCCGGGGAGCTGTTTTTT.

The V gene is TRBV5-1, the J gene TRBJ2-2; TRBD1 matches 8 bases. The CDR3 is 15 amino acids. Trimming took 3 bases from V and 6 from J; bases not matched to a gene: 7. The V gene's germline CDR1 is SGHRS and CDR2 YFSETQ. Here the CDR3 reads CASSSGQGNPGELFF. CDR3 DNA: TGCGCCAGCAGCTCAGGACAGGGAAACCCCGGGGAGCTGTTTTTT.

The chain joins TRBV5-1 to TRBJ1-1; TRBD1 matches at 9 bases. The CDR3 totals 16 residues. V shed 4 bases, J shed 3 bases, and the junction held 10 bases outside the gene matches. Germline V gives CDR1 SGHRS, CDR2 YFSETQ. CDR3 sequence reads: CASSEGRGTGYTEAFF. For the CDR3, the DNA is TGCGCCAGCAGCGAGGGCCGTGGGACAGGGTACACTGAAGCTTTCTTT. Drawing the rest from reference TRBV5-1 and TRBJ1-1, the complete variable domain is KAGVTQTPRYLIKTRGQQVTLSCSPISGHRSVSWYQQTPGQGLQFLFEYFSETQRNKGNFPGRFSGRQFSNSRSEMNVSTLELGDSALYLCASSEGRGTGYTEAFFGQGTRLTVV.